The subject of this entry is one T cell receptor beta chain. Antigen unknown. Measured with immunoSEQ multiplex PCR; TCRdb has only the in-frame clones, and not every one. The top ten hold about 9.8% of the sample, which has about 150,000 clones, around 87% seen once. The germline CDR1 and CDR2 sequences are MGHDK and SYGVNS. Trimming removed 9 bases from V and 7 bases from J, with 12 bases in between. The CDR3 consists of 11 residues. Pooled samples include second doses given at about 4 or 12 weeks. The record originates from a study of T cell responses to AZD1222 COVID-19 vaccine. The study, taken as a whole, reports: The donors showed a predominance of white British ancestry and of females, with possible underestimation of clonal diversity. Repertoire collection took place solely once the T cell response had peaked. Only five or six people who got AZD1222 tested seropositive at baseline.

The material was peripheral blood, obtained 28 days after the second AZD1222 dose. This sequence was found in an adult who received the AZD1222 COVID-19 vaccine. The chain has TRBV25-1 and TRBJ1-2; D might be TRBD1 (5 bases). CDR3 in DNA: TGTGCCAGTACAGGTTCGGGTGGCTACACCTTC. Its protein product is CASTGSGGYTF.